A single sample gave rise to the 15 T cell receptor beta chains below, sequenced in a study of identical twins. Via MiXCR, TCRdb re-called the 5' RACE reads, giving one row per CDR3 protein. The repertoire consists of around 250,000 distinct CDR3 sequences, with roughly 7% occurring once and the leading ten covering about 3.6%. The same sample was also studied in work on yellow fever vaccine responses in identical twins.

Sequencing was performed on memory (CD45RO+) T cells sorted from blood. These receptors were collected from a woman under 30 in good health.

This clonotype was recorded many times. The genes are TRBV5-1 and TRBJ1-4; D might be TRBD1 (6 bases). This CDR3 comprises 14 residues. The V gene lost 2 bases and the J gene lost 4 bases, with 9 bases spanning the gap. Germline assignment: CDR1 SGHRS and CDR2 YFSETQ. The CDR3 loop reads CASSFSGDNEKLFF. The CDR3 DNA reads TGCGCCAGCAGCTTTTCAGGGGATAATGAAAAACTGTTTTTT. The variable domain in full, with the rest retrieved from reference TRBV5-1 and TRBJ1-4, is KAGVTQTPRYLIKTRGQQVTLSCSPISGHRSVSWYQQTPGQGLQFLFEYFSETQRNKGNFPGRFSGRQFSNSRSEMNVSTLELGDSALYLCASSFSGDNEKLFFGSGTQLSVL.

This clonotype has a count of ten or more. The CDR3 region is CASTYPPGAQYF. The CDR3 coding sequence is TGTGCCAGCACCTACCCCCCCGGGGCCCAGTACTTC. V and J are TRBV7-2 and TRBJ2-5, with D perhaps TRBD2 (5 bases). CDR3 size: 12 residues. V dropped 7 bases and J dropped 9 bases, with 15 bases sitting between them. Per germline, CDR1 SGHTA and CDR2 FQGNSA.

The chain carries TRBV24-1 and TRBJ2-3; D might be TRBD1 (6 bases). The V gene lost 1 base and the J gene lost 6 bases, with 13 bases spanning the gap. In germline, CDR1 is KGHDR, CDR2 SFDVKD. This CDR3 is 15 amino acids long. The chain's CDR3 is CATSDFAGTRDTQYF. The CDR3 region has the DNA TGTGCCACCAGTGATTTTGCCGGGACAAGGGATACGCAGTATTTT.

This chain uses TRBV3-1 with TRBJ1-4; 8 nucleotides align to TRBD1. Per the germline V gene, CDR1 is LGHDT and CDR2 is YNNKEL (reference sequence). The CDR3 sequence is 14 residues long. V lost 2 bases and J lost 8; bases outside the gene matches: 4. CDR3 bases: TGTGCCAGCAGCCAACGGACAGGGCGCGAAAAACTGTTTTTT. Protein: CASSQRTGREKLFF.

Only a few counts were recorded for this clonotype. The rearrangement links TRBV3-1 to TRBJ2-6; 12 nucleotides align to TRBD2. CDR3 length: 19 residues. Germline CDR1 LGHDT, CDR2 YNNKEL (reference sequence). V was clipped by 1 base and J by 1 base; unmatched bases: 5. DNA for the CDR3: TGTGCCAGCAGCCAAGCCGGCGGACTAGCGGGATCTGGGGCCAACGTCCTGACTTTC. It specifies CASSQAGGLAGSGANVLTF.

This clonotype was recorded at least ten times. The chain links TRBV7-9 to TRBJ1-3; perhaps TRBD1 as D (6 bases). CDR1 is SEHNR and CDR2 is FQNEAQ in the germline V gene (reference sequence). CDR3 size: 15 residues. The V end was cut by 5 bases, the J end by 0 bases, with 11 bases between. The CDR3 loop is CASSPDSSSGNTIYF. As DNA, the CDR3 is TGTGCCAGCAGCCCGGACAGTAGCTCTGGAAACACCATATATTTT.

Ten or more counts support this clonotype. The V call is TRBV11-1, the J call TRBJ2-1; possibly TRBD2 for D (5 bases). The germline V gene encodes CDR1 SGHAT and CDR2 FQDESV (reference sequence). This CDR3 contains 13 residues. V dropped 3 bases and J dropped 3 bases, with 6 bases sitting between them. The CDR3, as DNA: TGTGCCAGCAGCTTCGACTACTACAATGAGCAGTTCTTC. This codes for CASSFDYYNEQFF. Together with reference TRBV11-1 and TRBJ2-1, the CDR3 gives the full variable domain: EAEVAQSPRYKITEKSQAVAFWCDPISGHATLYWYRQILGQGPELLVQFQDESVVDDSQLPKDRFSAERLKGVDSTLKIQPAELGDSAMYLCASSFDYYNEQFFGPGTRLTVL.

This clonotype was recorded a few times. The chain combines TRBV15 with TRBJ2-2; D possibly corresponds to TRBD2 (5 bases). The germline V gene has CDR1 LNHNV and CDR2 YYDKDF (reference sequence). V lost 11 bases to trimming and J lost 3 bases, with 16 bases between them. The CDR3 is 14 residues long. The CDR3 bases are TGTGCCTCGAGCTACCTAGCTGACACCGGGGAGCTGTTTTTT. Its protein is CASSYLADTGELFF.

The chain recombines TRBV10-1 with TRBJ2-3; TRBD1 matches 8 bases. Germline V gives CDR1 WNHNN, CDR2 SYGVQD (reference sequence). This CDR3 has 14 amino acids. V shed 0 bases and J 6 bases; nucleotides not matched to a gene: 2. CDR3 in DNA: TGCGCCAGCAGTGAGTCGACAGGGGTGGATACGCAGTATTTT. Its translation is CASSESTGVDTQYF.

The chain employs TRBV5-1 and TRBJ2-5; D is undetermined. Germline V CDR1 and CDR2: SGHRS, YFSETQ. This CDR3 is 17 amino acids long. Trimming cost V 0 bases and J 5 bases, with 20 bases left between them. The CDR3 here is CASSLEAPSASAETQYF. The DNA for the CDR3 is TGCGCCAGCAGCTTGGAAGCGCCCAGCGCATCGGCTGAGACCCAGTACTTC.

The chain carries TRBV20-1 and TRBJ2-3; no firm D call. CDR1 and CDR2 (germline): DFQATT, SNEGSKA (reference sequence). The length of the CDR3 is 11 residues. V lost 2 bases to trimming and J lost 6 bases, with 6 bases between them. CDR3 bases: TGCAGTGCTAGATCCAGGGATACGCAGTATTTT. It translates to CSARSRDTQYF.

This clonotype was seen a few times. J is TRBJ2-5 and V is TRBV6-1; D ambiguous. The CDR3 is 17 residues long. Germline V gene data show CDR1 as MNHNS and CDR2 as SASEGT. With 2 bases removed from V and 0 bases from J, the gap between germline ends came to 16 bases. The CDR3 region is CASSELSHSRNQETQYF. CDR3 nucleotides: TGTGCCAGCAGTGAACTTTCGCACTCCCGAAACCAAGAGACCCAGTACTTC.

At least ten counts were recorded for this clonotype. The chain links TRBV7-8 to TRBJ1-1, with 7 bases that match TRBD1. Germline trimming cut 5 bases from V and 1 base from J; bases unmatched to any gene: 10. The CDR3 contains 16 residues. Germline assignment: CDR1 SGHVS and CDR2 FQNEAQ. CDR3 nucleotide sequence: TGTGCCAGCAGCCGAAGCCGACAGGGACCGAACACTGAAGCTTTCTTT. As protein: CASSRSRQGPNTEAFF.

In its sample, this clonotype was seen a few times. This sequence joins TRBV25-1 and TRBJ1-4; D unclear. V shed 2 bases and J shed 6 bases, with 13 bases lying between them. Germline V gene sequence: CDR1 MGHDK, CDR2 SYGVNS. The CDR3 has 15 amino acids. The CDR3 loop reads CASSESGTVDEKLFF. The DNA for the CDR3 is TGTGCCAGCAGTGAAAGTGGCACGGTTGATGAAAAACTGTTTTTT.

This clonotype appeared a few times. The chain uses TRBV28 and TRBJ2-7; tentatively, D is TRBD1 (5 bases). The CDR3 runs 13 residues. V dropped 4 bases and J dropped 4 bases, with 11 bases sitting between them. Germline CDR1 MDHEN, CDR2 SYDVKM. The CDR3 protein is CASSSIRVYEQYF. The CDR3 nucleotides read TGTGCCAGCAGTTCAATCAGGGTTTACGAGCAGTACTTC.